The present entry profiles one TCR beta chain with its context. The source of the sample is a study of shared clonotypes between healthy human individuals. From germline, CDR1 is SGHTS and CDR2 YDEGEE. V shed 2 bases, J shed 5 bases, and the junction held 6 bases outside the gene matches. The CDR3 contains 14 residues. Repertoires were generated with immunoSEQ multiplex PCR, while TCRdb's copy carries only in-frame clones and drops some. In the table there are over 2 million clones, 92% of which are singletons. The rearrangement links TRBV5-8 to TRBJ1-1; 7 bases agree with TRBD1. The TCR comes from a man between 18 and 35 years old in good health. Some clones in this sample may be carry-over from other donors' samples. Sequencing was performed on naive CD4+ T cells from PBMCs. Subset in this sample: CD45RA+ positively selected. CDR3 in amino acids: CASSLIRGHTEAFF. The CDR3 DNA follows: TGTGCCAGCAGCTTAATAAGGGGGCATACTGAAGCTTTCTTT. The full variable domain, completed using reference TRBV5-8 and TRBJ1-1, is EAGVTQSPTHLIKTRGQQATLRCSPISGHTSVYWYQQALGLGLQFLLWYDEGEERNRGNFPPRFSGRQFPNYSSELNVNALELEDSALYLCASSLIRGHTEAFFGQGTRLTVV.